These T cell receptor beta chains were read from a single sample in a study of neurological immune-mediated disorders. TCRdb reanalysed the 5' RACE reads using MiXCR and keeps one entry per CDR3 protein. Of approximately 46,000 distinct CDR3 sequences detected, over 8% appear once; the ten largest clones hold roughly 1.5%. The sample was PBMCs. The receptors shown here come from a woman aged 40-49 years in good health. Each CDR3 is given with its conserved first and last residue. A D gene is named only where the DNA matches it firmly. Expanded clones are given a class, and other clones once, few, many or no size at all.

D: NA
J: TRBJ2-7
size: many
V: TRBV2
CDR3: CASSDQGSYYEQYF
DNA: TGTGCCAGCAGTGATCAGGGATCCTATTACGAGCAGTACTTC

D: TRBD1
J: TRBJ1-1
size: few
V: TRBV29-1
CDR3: CSVDHRGGTEAFF
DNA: TGCAGCGTTGACCACAGGGGGGGCACTGAAGCTTTCTTT

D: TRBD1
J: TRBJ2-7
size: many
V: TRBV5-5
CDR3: CASSLEGTGVHEQYF
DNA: TGTGCCAGCAGCTTGGAAGGGACAGGGGTCCACGAGCAGTACTTC

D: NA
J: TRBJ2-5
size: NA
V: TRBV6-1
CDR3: CASSETLPTAQYF
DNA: TGTGCCAGCAGTGAGACCCTTCCGACGGCCCAGTACTTC

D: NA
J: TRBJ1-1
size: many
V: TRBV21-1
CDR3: CASYRFRDMNTEAFF
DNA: TGTGCCAGCTACCGGTTCCGCGACATGAACACTGAAGCTTTCTTT

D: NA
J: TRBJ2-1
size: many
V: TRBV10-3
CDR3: CAIRSYPDRFNEQFF
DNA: TGTGCCATCAGGTCTTACCCCGACAGGTTCAATGAGCAGTTCTTC

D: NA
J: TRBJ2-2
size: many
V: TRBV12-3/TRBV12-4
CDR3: CASSFPPQGGAGELFF
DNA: TGTGCCAGCAGTTTCCCCCCTCAAGGAGGGGCCGGGGAGCTGTTTTTT

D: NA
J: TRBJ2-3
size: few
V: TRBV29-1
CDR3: CSVDLLADTQYF
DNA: TGCAGCGTTGATTTACTAGCAGATACGCAGTATTTT

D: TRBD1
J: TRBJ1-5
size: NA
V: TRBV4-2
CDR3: CASSQEEGASHQPQHF
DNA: TGTGCCAGCAGCCAAGAAGAGGGGGCGAGTCATCAGCCCCAGCATTTT

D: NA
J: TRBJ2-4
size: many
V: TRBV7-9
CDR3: CASSSPRGGKNIQYF
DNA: TGTGCCAGCAGCTCGCCCCGCGGTGGAAAAAACATTCAGTACTTC

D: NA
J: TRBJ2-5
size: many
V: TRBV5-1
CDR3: CASSMLGLAETQYF
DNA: TGCGCCAGCAGTATGCTGGGTCTGGCAGAGACCCAGTACTTC

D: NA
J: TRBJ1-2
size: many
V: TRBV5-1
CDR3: CASSLFQGYGYTF
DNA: TGCGCCAGCAGCTTATTTCAGGGATATGGCTACACCTTC

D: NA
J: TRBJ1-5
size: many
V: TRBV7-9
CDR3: CASSPKDGGQPQHF
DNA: TGTGCCAGCAGCCCTAAGGACGGGGGTCAGCCCCAGCATTTT

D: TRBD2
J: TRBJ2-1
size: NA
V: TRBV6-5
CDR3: CASSYSRASGSIWGYNEQFF
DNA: TGTGCCAGCAGTTACTCGAGGGCTAGCGGGAGTATATGGGGTTACAATGAGCAGTTCTTC

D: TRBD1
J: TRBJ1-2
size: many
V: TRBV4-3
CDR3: CASSQGTGAYLNYGYTF
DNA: TGCGCCAGCAGCCAAGGGACAGGGGCGTATCTGAACTATGGCTACACCTTC

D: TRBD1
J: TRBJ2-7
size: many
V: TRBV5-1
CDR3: CASSRSTPGQGAYEQYF
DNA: TGCGCCAGCAGCCGGAGTACCCCGGGACAGGGGGCCTACGAGCAGTACTTC

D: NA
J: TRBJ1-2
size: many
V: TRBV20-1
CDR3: CSARDIPRTRGYTF
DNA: TGCAGTGCGAGGGATATCCCAAGGACTCGTGGCTACACCTTC

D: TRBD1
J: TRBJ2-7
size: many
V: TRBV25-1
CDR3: CASTRGQGLKQYF
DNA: TGTGCCAGCACGCGGGGACAGGGGTTAAAGCAGTACTTC

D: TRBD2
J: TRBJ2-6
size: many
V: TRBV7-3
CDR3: CASSFTLAGSSGANVLTF
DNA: TGTGCCAGCAGCTTTACACTAGCGGGCAGCTCTGGGGCCAACGTCCTGACTTTC

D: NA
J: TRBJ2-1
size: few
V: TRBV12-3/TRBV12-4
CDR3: CASSLAWGLAGYNEQFF
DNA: TGTGCCAGCAGTTTAGCGTGGGGCCTAGCTGGCTACAATGAGCAGTTCTTC